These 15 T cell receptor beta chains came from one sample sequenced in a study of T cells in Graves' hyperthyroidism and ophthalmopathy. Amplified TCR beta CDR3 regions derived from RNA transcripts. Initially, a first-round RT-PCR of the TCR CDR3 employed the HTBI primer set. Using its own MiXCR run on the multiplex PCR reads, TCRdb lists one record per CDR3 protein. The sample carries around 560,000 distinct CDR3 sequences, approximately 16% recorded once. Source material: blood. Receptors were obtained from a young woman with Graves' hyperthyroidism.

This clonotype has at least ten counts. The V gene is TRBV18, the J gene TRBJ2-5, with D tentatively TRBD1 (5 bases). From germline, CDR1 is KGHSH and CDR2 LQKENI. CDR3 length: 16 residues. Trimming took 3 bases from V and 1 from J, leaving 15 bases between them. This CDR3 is CASSPLSGSRQETQYF. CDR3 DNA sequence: TGTGCCAGCTCACCTCTTTCAGGGTCACGCCAAGAGACCCAGTACTTC.

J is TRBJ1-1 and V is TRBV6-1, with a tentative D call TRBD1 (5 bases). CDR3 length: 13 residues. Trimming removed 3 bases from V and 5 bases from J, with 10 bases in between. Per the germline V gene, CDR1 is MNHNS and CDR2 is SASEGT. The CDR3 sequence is CASSEAGWTEAFF. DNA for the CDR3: TGTGCCAGCAGTGAGGCAGGGTGGACTGAAGCTTTCTTT.

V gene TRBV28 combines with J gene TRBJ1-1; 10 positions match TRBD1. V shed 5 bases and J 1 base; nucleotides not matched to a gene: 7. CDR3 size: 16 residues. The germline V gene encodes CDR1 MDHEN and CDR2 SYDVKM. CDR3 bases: TGTGCCAGCAGTCCACCGGACAGGGGGGCGAACACTGAAGCTTTCTTT. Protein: CASSPPDRGANTEAFF.

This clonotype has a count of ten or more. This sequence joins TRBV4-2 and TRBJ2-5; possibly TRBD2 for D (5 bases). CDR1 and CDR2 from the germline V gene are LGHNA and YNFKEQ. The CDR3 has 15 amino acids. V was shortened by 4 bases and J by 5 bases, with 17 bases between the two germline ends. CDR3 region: CASSPRAVGDETQYF. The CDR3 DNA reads TGTGCCAGCAGCCCGAGGGCGGTGGGAGATGAGACCCAGTACTTC.

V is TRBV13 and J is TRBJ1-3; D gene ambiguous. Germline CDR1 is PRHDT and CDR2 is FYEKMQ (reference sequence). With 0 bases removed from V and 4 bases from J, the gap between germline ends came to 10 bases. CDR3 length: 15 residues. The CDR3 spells CASSLGRGRGNTIYF. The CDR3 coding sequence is TGTGCCAGCAGCTTAGGCAGAGGAAGAGGAAACACCATATATTTT.

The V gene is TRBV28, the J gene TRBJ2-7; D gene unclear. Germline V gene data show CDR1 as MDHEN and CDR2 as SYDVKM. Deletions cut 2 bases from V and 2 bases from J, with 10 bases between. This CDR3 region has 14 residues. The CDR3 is CASSLRAQPYEQYF. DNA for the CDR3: TGTGCCAGCAGTTTACGGGCACAACCCTACGAGCAGTACTTC.

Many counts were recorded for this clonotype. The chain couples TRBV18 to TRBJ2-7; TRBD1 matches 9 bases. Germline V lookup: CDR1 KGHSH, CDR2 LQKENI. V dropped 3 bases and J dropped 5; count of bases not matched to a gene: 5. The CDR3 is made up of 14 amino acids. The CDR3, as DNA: TGTGCCAGCTCACCGGGGACAGGGAACCACGAGCAGTACTTC. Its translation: CASSPGTGNHEQYF.

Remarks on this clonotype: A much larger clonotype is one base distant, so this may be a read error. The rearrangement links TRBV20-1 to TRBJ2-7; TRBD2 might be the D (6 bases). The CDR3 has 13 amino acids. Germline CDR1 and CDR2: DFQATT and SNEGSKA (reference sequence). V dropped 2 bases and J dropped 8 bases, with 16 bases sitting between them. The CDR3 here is CSARLAPFHKQYF. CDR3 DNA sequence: TGCAGTGCTAGACTAGCGCCCTTCCACAAGCAGTACTTC.

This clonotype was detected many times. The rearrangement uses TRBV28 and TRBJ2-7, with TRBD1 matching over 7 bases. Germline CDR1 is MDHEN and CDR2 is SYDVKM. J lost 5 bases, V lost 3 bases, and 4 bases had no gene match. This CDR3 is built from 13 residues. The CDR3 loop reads CASSLTGSHEQYF. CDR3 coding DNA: TGTGCCAGCAGTTTGACAGGGTCCCACGAGCAGTACTTC.

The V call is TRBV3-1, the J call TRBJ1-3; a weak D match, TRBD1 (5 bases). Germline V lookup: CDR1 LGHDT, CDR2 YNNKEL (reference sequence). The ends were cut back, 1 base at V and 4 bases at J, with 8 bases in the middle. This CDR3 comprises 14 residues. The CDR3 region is CASSQAGNGNTIYF. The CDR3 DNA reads TGTGCCAGCAGCCAAGCAGGGAACGGAAACACCATATATTTT. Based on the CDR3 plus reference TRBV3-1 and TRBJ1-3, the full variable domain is DTAVSQTPKYLVTQMGNDKSIKCEQNLGHDTMYWYKQDSKKFLKIMFSYNNKELIINETVPNRFSPKSPDKAHLNLHINSLELGDSAVYFCASSQAGNGNTIYFGEGSWLTVV.

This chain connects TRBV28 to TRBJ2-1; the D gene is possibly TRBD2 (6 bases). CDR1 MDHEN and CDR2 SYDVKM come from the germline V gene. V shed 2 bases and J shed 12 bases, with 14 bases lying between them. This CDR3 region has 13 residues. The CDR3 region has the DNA TGTGCCAGCAGTTTACTTCGTAGCGGACCGCAGTTCTTC. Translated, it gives CASSLLRSGPQFF. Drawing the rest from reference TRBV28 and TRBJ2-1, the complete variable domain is DVKVTQSSRYLVKRTGEKVFLECVQDMDHENMFWYRQDPGLGLRLIYFSYDVKMKEKGDIPEGYSVSREKKERFSLILESASTNQTSMYLCASSLLRSGPQFFGPGTRLTVL.

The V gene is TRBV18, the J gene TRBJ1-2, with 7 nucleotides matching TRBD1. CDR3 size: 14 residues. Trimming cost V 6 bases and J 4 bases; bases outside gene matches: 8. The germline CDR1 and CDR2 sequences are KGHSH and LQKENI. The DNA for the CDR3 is TGTGCCAGCTCCATGGACAGGACCCTCTATGGCTACACCTTC. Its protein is CASSMDRTLYGYTF.

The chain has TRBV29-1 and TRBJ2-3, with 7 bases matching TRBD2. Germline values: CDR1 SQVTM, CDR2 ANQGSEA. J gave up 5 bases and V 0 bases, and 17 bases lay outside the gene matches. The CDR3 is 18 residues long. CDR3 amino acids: CSVEDKGKGGRGIDTQYF. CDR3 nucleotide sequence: TGCAGCGTTGAAGATAAGGGGAAGGGCGGGAGAGGGATAGATACGCAGTATTTT.

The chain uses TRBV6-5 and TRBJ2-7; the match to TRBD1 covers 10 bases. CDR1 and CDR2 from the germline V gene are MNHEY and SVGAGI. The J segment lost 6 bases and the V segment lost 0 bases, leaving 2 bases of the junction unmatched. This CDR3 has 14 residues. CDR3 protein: CASSYSGTGVEQYF. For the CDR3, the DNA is TGTGCCAGCAGTTACTCAGGGACAGGGGTCGAGCAGTACTTC.

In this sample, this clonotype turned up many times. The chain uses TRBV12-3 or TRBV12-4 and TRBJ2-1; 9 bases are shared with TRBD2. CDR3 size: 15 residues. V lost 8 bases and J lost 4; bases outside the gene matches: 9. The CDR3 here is CASLLLAGDYNEQFF. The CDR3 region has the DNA TGTGCCAGCCTACTCTTAGCGGGAGATTACAATGAGCAGTTCTTC.